The rows below give T cell receptor beta chains drawn from one sample of a study of blood T cell repertoires in COVID-19. Assay: immunoSEQ multiplex PCR; the TCRdb copy retains only in-frame clones and omits some. Of under 150,000 clones in the sample, about 85% are singletons; the top ten hold around 4%. The sample comprised peripheral blood. These receptor sequences come from a human donor in a cohort sampled during active COVID-19. CDR3s include the opening cysteine and the closing phenylalanine or tryptophan. A D gene is named only where the DNA matches it firmly. A row's size may be missing; if present it is once, few, many or a size class.

j_gene	v_gene	abundance	d_gene	CDR3aa	CDR3nt
TRBJ2-3	TRBV2	NA	NA	CASNADNTDTQYF	TGTGCCAGCAATGCGGATAACACAGATACGCAGTATTTT
TRBJ2-1	TRBV9	NA	TRBD1	CASSETGTGAGEQFF	TGTGCCAGCAGCGAGACCGGGACAGGGGCTGGTGAGCAGTTCTTC
TRBJ2-3	TRBV9	NA	TRBD2	CASSVTGTSGQTDTQYF	TGTGCCAGCAGCGTTACCGGGACTAGCGGACAAACAGATACGCAGTATTTT
TRBJ2-1	TRBV7-9	NA	NA	CASSLGGVPKGFF	TGTGCCAGCAGCTTAGGAGGTGTCCCCAAAGGGTTCTTC
TRBJ2-5	TRBV12-1	NA	NA	CASSFTLGPGVSQYF	TGTGCCAGCAGCTTTACTTTAGGGCCGGGGGTAAGCCAGTACTTC
TRBJ1-2	TRBV30	NA	NA	CAWGQRRLGGYTF	TGTGCCTGGGGTCAGAGGAGGTTGGGTGGCTACACCTTC
TRBJ2-7	TRBV5-4	NA	TRBD2	CASSLRLAGLYEQYF	TGTGCCAGCAGCTTGCGACTAGCGGGGCTCTACGAGCAGTACTTC
TRBJ1-6	TRBV29-1	NA	TRBD1	CSVGTGANSPLHF	TGCAGCGTCGGGACAGGGGCGAATTCACCCCTCCACTTT
TRBJ2-1	TRBV5-8	NA	TRBD2	CASSLGTVAGGLYNEQFF	TGTGCCAGCAGCTTGGGGACCGTAGCGGGGGGACTTTACAATGAGCAGTTCTTC
TRBJ1-1	TRBV14	NA	NA	CASSQVQGTEAFF	TGTGCCAGCAGCCAAGTTCAGGGCACTGAAGCTTTCTTT
TRBJ1-1	TRBV15	NA	TRBD1	CATSRDLGQGWGTEAFF	TGTGCCACCAGCAGAGATCTCGGACAGGGCTGGGGCACTGAAGCTTTCTTT
TRBJ2-3	TRBV4-3	NA	TRBD2	CASSQDVVAGGTDTQYF	TGCGCCAGCAGCCAAGATGTGGTAGCGGGTGGCACAGATACGCAGTATTTT
TRBJ1-3	TRBV9	NA	NA	CASSVASPGPGAGNTIYF	TGTGCCAGCAGCGTAGCTTCTCCGGGTCCGGGGGCTGGAAACACCATATATTTT
TRBJ2-5	TRBV9	NA	NA	CASSVGSFGLGQETQYF	TGTGCCAGCAGCGTAGGGTCTTTCGGGTTAGGCCAAGAGACCCAGTACTTC
TRBJ1-2	TRBV7-9	NA	TRBD1	CASSPSGQGPYGYTF	TGTGCCAGCAGCCCATCTGGACAGGGGCCCTATGGCTACACCTTC
TRBJ2-2	TRBV5-1	NA	TRBD2	CASSFDEGGTGELFF	TGCGCCAGCAGCTTCGATGAGGGAGGGACCGGGGAGCTGTTTTTT
TRBJ1-3	TRBV3-1/TRBV3-2	NA	NA	CASSQNVLNTIYF	TGTGCCAGCAGCCAAAATGTACTAAACACCATATATTTT
TRBJ1-2	TRBV19	NA	NA	CAAGGRSANYGYTF	TGTGCCGCTGGTGGCCGATCAGCTAACTATGGCTACACCTTC
TRBJ2-5	TRBV29-1	NA	TRBD2	CSVGAGQETQYF	TGCAGCGTCGGAGCGGGGCAAGAGACCCAGTACTTC
TRBJ2-3	TRBV2	once	NA	CASSVGADTQYF	TGTGCCAGCAGTGTTGGGGCCGATACGCAGTATTTT
TRBJ2-1	TRBV5-4	NA	NA	CASSYVGRGNEQFF	TGTGCCAGCAGCTATGTGGGACGGGGGAATGAGCAGTTCTTC
TRBJ2-1	TRBV28	NA	NA	CASSSDEQFF	TGTGCCAGCAGTTCCGATGAGCAGTTCTTC
TRBJ1-1	TRBV5-4	NA	NA	CASSLSGPKTEAFF	TGTGCCAGCAGCTTGTCAGGGCCGAAAACTGAAGCTTTCTTT
TRBJ2-2	TRBV9	once	TRBD2	CASSVVMTGGPGELFF	TGTGCCAGCAGCGTAGTAATGACGGGAGGGCCCGGGGAGCTGTTTTTT
TRBJ1-5	TRBV6-2/TRBV6-3	NA	NA	CASSYFPTDSNQPQHF	TGTGCCAGCAGTTACTTCCCTACCGATAGCAATCAGCCCCAGCATTTT
TRBJ2-5	TRBV7-8	NA	TRBD2	CASSNTKRGLASAWKTQYF	TGTGCCAGCAGCAACACAAAAAGGGGACTAGCGAGTGCATGGAAGACCCAGTACTTC
TRBJ2-5	TRBV21-1	NA	NA	CASSKAKRRQETQYF	TGTGCCAGCAGCAAAGCGAAGCGGAGACAAGAGACCCAGTACTTC
TRBJ2-5	TRBV5-1	once	NA	CASSLGQQETQYF	TGCGCCAGCAGCTTGGGCCAGCAAGAGACCCAGTACTTC
TRBJ2-5	TRBV2	NA	TRBD1	CASYSYRGAKETQYF	TGTGCCAGCTATTCTTACAGGGGGGCGAAAGAGACCCAGTACTTC
TRBJ1-2	TRBV6-2/TRBV6-3	NA	TRBD1	CASSRPDRGVLDYGYTF	TGTGCCAGCAGTCGCCCCGACAGGGGAGTTTTGGACTATGGCTACACCTTC
TRBJ2-5	TRBV5-4	NA	NA	CASRLGGSRKETQYF	TGTGCCAGCAGGTTGGGAGGCAGCAGAAAAGAGACCCAGTACTTC
TRBJ1-1	TRBV29-1	NA	TRBD1	CSGQGATEAFF	TGCAGCGGGCAGGGGGCCACTGAAGCTTTCTTT
TRBJ1-2	TRBV7-2	NA	NA	CASSEGTIRTAYGYTF	TGTGCCAGCAGCGAAGGGACGATTAGGACAGCCTATGGCTACACCTTC
TRBJ2-2	TRBV30	NA	NA	CAWNYGGRTGELFF	TGTGCCTGGAACTACGGGGGTCGGACCGGGGAGCTGTTTTTT
TRBJ2-5	TRBV29-1	NA	TRBD1	CSGVTGGGKTQYF	TGCAGCGGGGTCACAGGGGGCGGAAAGACCCAGTACTTC
TRBJ2-1	TRBV11-2	few	TRBD2	CASSSKVPGLASYNEQFF	TGTGCCAGCAGCTCCAAAGTACCGGGACTAGCGTCCTACAATGAGCAGTTCTTC
TRBJ1-5	TRBV6-5	NA	NA	CASSYSPGVDQPQHF	TGTGCCAGCAGTTACTCCCCAGGGGTGGATCAGCCCCAGCATTTT
TRBJ1-5	TRBV6-2/TRBV6-3	NA	NA	CASSPGRVSSNQPQHF	TGTGCCAGCAGCCCAGGGCGGGTTAGTAGCAATCAGCCCCAGCATTTT
TRBJ1-1	TRBV6-5	NA	NA	CASSLQGLGNTEAFF	TGTGCCAGCAGTCTCCAGGGGTTAGGGAACACTGAAGCTTTCTTT
TRBJ1-2	TRBV27	NA	NA	CASSPEDRFGGYTF	TGTGCCAGCAGTCCGGAGGACAGATTCGGCGGCTACACCTTC
TRBJ2-1	TRBV2	NA	TRBD2	CASCPDSGGNYNEQFF	TGTGCCAGCTGTCCCGATAGCGGGGGCAACTACAATGAGCAGTTCTTC